This is a list of T cell receptor beta chains from one sample in a study of T cells in Graves' hyperthyroidism and ophthalmopathy. A single record per CDR3 protein comes from TCRdb applying MiXCR to the multiplex PCR reads. The sample holds roughly 500,000 distinct CDR3 sequences; 35% to 55% are singletons and the top ten take under 20%. Sequencing input: peripheral blood or thyroid tissue (not recorded which). The source of these receptors is an adult woman with Graves' disease, either hyperthyroidism or ophthalmopathy (not recorded which). Each CDR3 is given without its conserved first and last residue. Fields, in order: D gene, V gene, J gene, CDR3 length, CDR3 protein. D genes are given only for firm matches.

>TRBD1|TRBV7-2|TRBJ2-5|14
ASSPGGTGDWETQY
>TRBD1|TRBV12-3/TRBV12-4|TRBJ1-4|14
ASAPGLGGRDEKLF
>TRBD1|TRBV6-1|TRBJ1-3|15
ASHRGRNWRFGNTIY
>-|TRBV18|TRBJ1-5|13
ASSPLQVSNRPQH
>TRBD1|TRBV14|TRBJ2-5|13
ASSGGQGEAETQY
>-|TRBV28|TRBJ2-7|11
ASSLDHTYEQY
>TRBD1|TRBV7-9|TRBJ1-3|13
ASSLAGQAGNTIY
>TRBD1|TRBV10-3|TRBJ1-1|9
AIGGQTEAF
>-|TRBV4-2|TRBJ1-3|11
ASSQHGGNTIY
>TRBD2|TRBV7-6|TRBJ2-7|15
ASSQVRLAGGVYEQY
>-|TRBV20-1|TRBJ1-1|12
SARDLGFEAEAF
>-|TRBV7-3|TRBJ2-7|12
ASSLGHRDYEQY
>-|TRBV12-3/TRBV12-4|TRBJ1-2|11
ASRSGTKYGYT
>TRBD1|TRBV2|TRBJ2-2|12
ATWTGGNTGELF
>-|TRBV2|TRBJ2-3|10
ASSDTTDTQY
>-|TRBV7-8|TRBJ2-5|12
ASSFFRVAETQY
>-|TRBV9|TRBJ2-5|13
ASSGSNTEQETQY
>TRBD1|TRBV7-9|TRBJ2-5|16
ASSLEVFGTGDGETQY
>-|TRBV28|TRBJ1-1|12
ASSLRPGATEAF
>-|TRBV10-3|TRBJ1-1|13
AISEEGVRVTEAF
>-|TRBV12-3/TRBV12-4|TRBJ2-7|14
ASSLDGAGLGYEQY
>-|TRBV13|TRBJ1-4|12
ASSLGGRNEKLF
>-|TRBV7-3|TRBJ2-1|13
ASSHTGPRGDEQF
>-|TRBV7-9|TRBJ1-4|12
ASSFGGSNEKLF
>TRBD1|TRBV20-1|-|13
SAGATGDPYNEQF
>TRBD2|TRBV4-1|TRBJ2-7|13
ASSQGGLADYEQY
>-|TRBV15|TRBJ2-5|12
ATSRGGWQETQY